This record concerns one T cell receptor beta chain sequence. It lacks a known antigen. No qualities accompany the bases; no much larger clone lies one base away. V is shortened by 1 base, J by 7 bases, and the region joining them spans 15 bases. Reading the germline V gene gives CDR1 LGHNA and CDR2 YNFKEQ. Reading from cysteine to phenylalanine, the CDR3 counts 15 amino acids. Here the CDR3 DNA is all that survives: 45 bases in frame from base 1. This sample was included in a study of T cell responses to AZD1222 COVID-19 vaccine (dated by TCRdb to the early 2020s). Broadly, across the study: AZD1222 recipients with second doses at about 4 weeks or about 12 weeks were pooled, because spike-specific TCR depth and breadth did not differ between schedules. A total of about 240 trial participants underwent TCR sequencing, of whom about 210 received two doses of AZD1222 and about 25 received two doses of the MenACWY control vaccine. Enrollment into the trials was organized by age into subgroups of 18-55, 56-69 and 70-plus years, and those subgroups contained roughly 140, 27 and 60 TCR-sequenced participants, respectively.

The CDR3 regions of human TCRbeta chains were subjected to immunosequencing. The original methods were these. Repertoire TCRs were checked for matches against a reference library of SARS-CoV-2-specific TCRs that had been generated using the MIRA antigen-specificity platform. Breadth meant the fraction of unique TCRs that were SARS-CoV-2-associated, whereas depth meant the fraction of total T cells that were SARS-CoV-2-associated. Using the MIRA data, each spike-specific TCR was assigned both to the spike region to which the TCR was reactive and to a CD4 or CD8 class. Log10-transformed breadth and depth values were compared by one-way ANOVA with Sidak's multiple comparisons tests. TCRdb limited this immuneACCESS table to in-frame rearrangements with V and J called. A share of clones is missing; checked studies link under half to unresolved V genes, and the rest is unexplained. Clone size and V and J calls were adopted from that table, with D and trimming inferred from the DNA. This sample comprises tens of thousands of clones, 70% to 90% of them detected only once. The ten most abundant clones make up 15% to 20% of the sample.

The meaning of the sample's time point label: baseline before first vaccination. Vaccinee samples came from UK trials COV001 and COV002, including a single-blind randomized controlled phase 2/3 trial of AZD1222 (ChAdOx1 nCoV-19) in healthy adults. For TCRbeta chain sequencing, PBMC samples from trial participants were taken at day 0 and at day 28 after the second dose. General study outcomes and caveats: The whole spike protein was spanned by vaccine-associated CD4 TCRs, and dominant responses were seen in regions 160-218 and 743-854. Participants were mostly white British, with more females than males. The authors suggested clonal diversity may have been underestimated. In the small 56-69-year group, the increase in depth fell short of significance, most likely because of low power. Conclusions about previously exposed vaccinees were limited because only a handful of AZD1222 recipients were SARS-CoV-2 seropositive at baseline. After two AZD1222 doses, spike-specific TCR breadth and depth were significantly higher than at day 0 and than in MenACWY recipients. Epitopes outside the regions mutated in the B.1.351 and B.1.1.7 variants were reportedly recognized by nearly half of the unique spike-specific TCRs. Because no day 14 peak-response samples were available, the repertoires could be characterized only after the peak T cell response.

This TCR came from an adult in good health. Sequencing used peripheral blood, obtained on day 0 of AZD1222 vaccination. This chain joins TRBV4-2 to TRBJ2-3; perhaps TRBD2 is the D gene, with 5 bases matching. The DNA sequence is as follows: TGTGCCAGCAGCCAAGTCGAGCCGTACGGGAATACGCAGTATTTT. Translated, it gives CASSQVEPYGNTQYF.